Listed below are T cell receptor beta chains from one sample, sequenced in a study of T cell responses to AZD1222 COVID-19 vaccine. Data came from immunoSEQ multiplex PCR; TCRdb stores just in-frame clones and leaves some out. Of 50,000 to 70,000 clones in the sample, 85% are singletons; the top ten hold roughly a fifth. The sequenced sample was peripheral blood, obtained on day 0 of MenACWY control vaccination. Source of these receptors: an adult in good health. The CDR3 runs from the conserved cysteine through the conserved F or W. D genes are given only for firm matches. The size field is filled for only some rows; it gives once, few, many or a size class.

j_call	clone_size	cdr3_length	v_call	d_call	cdr3_aa	cdr3_nt
TRBJ2-1	few	17	TRBV28	-	CASSSTLTGATAHEQFF	TGTGCCAGCAGTTCCACATTGACGGGAGCCACAGCCCATGAGCAGTTCTTC
TRBJ2-1	-	12	TRBV6-2/TRBV6-3	-	CASSKTYNEQFF	TGTGCCAGCAGCAAAACCTACAATGAGCAGTTCTTC
TRBJ2-7	-	11	TRBV24-1	-	CAPRSTYEQYF	TGTGCCCCGCGCAGCACCTACGAGCAGTACTTC
TRBJ2-3	-	15	TRBV6-5	-	CASSPRGASTDTQYF	TGTGCCAGCAGTCCCCGCGGGGCTAGCACAGATACGCAGTATTTT
TRBJ1-5	-	14	TRBV6-5	-	CATLGLTSNQPQHF	TGTGCCACCCTGGGACTAACTAGCAATCAGCCCCAGCATTTT
TRBJ2-7	-	16	TRBV20-1	-	CSASWPSGGLSYEQYF	TGCAGTGCCAGTTGGCCTTCGGGGGGCCTCTCCTACGAGCAGTACTTC
TRBJ2-7	-	17	TRBV27	-	CASSLYPPSSKSYEQYF	TGTGCCAGCAGTTTATATCCCCCCTCTAGCAAATCCTACGAGCAGTACTTC
TRBJ2-3	once	15	TRBV5-4	TRBD2	CASSYLAGGPHTQYF	TGTGCCAGCAGCTACTTAGCGGGAGGGCCCCATACGCAGTATTTT
TRBJ1-1	-	13	TRBV12-3/TRBV12-4	-	CASSWTENTEAFF	TGTGCCAGCAGTTGGACAGAGAACACTGAAGCTTTCTTT
TRBJ1-1	-	16	TRBV9	-	CASSVGRGRSNTEAFF	TGTGCCAGCAGCGTAGGTCGAGGACGGTCGAACACTGAAGCTTTCTTT
TRBJ2-2	-	19	TRBV6-2/TRBV6-3	TRBD1	CASSYSLIWDRGNTGELFF	TGTGCCAGCAGTTACTCCCTTATCTGGGACAGGGGGAACACCGGGGAGCTGTTTTTT
TRBJ2-3	-	14	TRBV27	-	CASSLRGSGDTQYF	TGTGCCAGCAGTTTAAGAGGTTCCGGCGATACGCAGTATTTT
TRBJ2-7	-	16	TRBV7-9	TRBD1	CASSFPQGAPTYEQYF	TGTGCCAGCAGTTTCCCCCAGGGGGCACCAACGTACGAGCAGTACTTC
TRBJ2-1	-	15	TRBV6-5	-	CASRMGRSSYNEQFF	TGTGCCAGCAGGATGGGACGGAGCTCCTACAATGAGCAGTTCTTC
TRBJ2-5	-	14	TRBV18	TRBD1	CASSPRRGLETQYF	TGTGCCAGCTCACCACGCAGGGGGTTGGAGACCCAGTACTTC
TRBJ2-1	-	17	TRBV7-2	TRBD2	CASSPTGGRSSYNEQFF	TGTGCCAGCAGCCCCACTGGCGGGAGGAGCTCCTACAATGAGCAGTTCTTC
TRBJ2-7	-	13	TRBV28	-	CASSLLGPWEQYF	TGTGCCAGCAGTTTATTGGGTCCCTGGGAGCAGTACTTC
TRBJ2-7	large	14	TRBV28	-	CASSLSLPRNEQYF	TGTGCCAGCAGTTTATCCCTGCCACGGAACGAGCAGTACTTC
TRBJ1-1	-	14	TRBV7-9	TRBD1	CASSLQDRGTEAFF	TGTGCCAGCAGCTTACAAGACAGGGGCACTGAAGCTTTCTTT
TRBJ2-1	-	15	TRBV28	TRBD2	CASSIRGLARNEQFF	TGTGCCAGCAGTATTAGGGGACTAGCGAGGAATGAGCAGTTCTTC
TRBJ2-2	-	13	TRBV7-2	-	CASSLAGAGELFF	TGTGCCAGCAGCTTAGCTGGAGCCGGGGAGCTGTTTTTT
TRBJ2-6	many	18	TRBV28	TRBD2	CASSFVAGGTTGANVLTF	TGTGCCAGCAGTTTTGTAGCGGGAGGTACTACTGGGGCCAACGTCCTGACTTTC
TRBJ2-2	-	15	TRBV5-1	-	CASSLTGSEAGELFF	TGCGCCAGCAGCTTGACGGGATCGGAGGCCGGGGAGCTGTTTTTT
TRBJ2-1	once	16	TRBV11-2	-	CASSNPGPSWGNEQFF	TGTGCCAGCAGCAACCCCGGACCTAGCTGGGGCAATGAGCAGTTCTTC
TRBJ2-6	-	15	TRBV18	-	CASSGLGAGANVLTF	TGTGCCAGCTCCGGTCTGGGGGCTGGGGCCAACGTCCTGACTTTC
TRBJ1-2	-	16	TRBV6-5	-	CASSYAGQRTRGGYTF	TGTGCCAGCAGTTACGCCGGACAGAGGACAAGAGGTGGCTACACCTTC
TRBJ1-5	-	16	TRBV5-5	-	CASSLDLGTFNQPQHF	TGTGCCAGCAGCTTGGATCTCGGGACTTTCAATCAGCCCCAGCATTTT